This is a list of T cell receptor beta chains from one sample in a study of siplizumab effects on memory and regulatory T cells. Method: immunoSEQ multiplex PCR; TCRdb's copy keeps in-frame clones and lacks some. The profile shows some 100,000 clones, around 90% of them singletons. The material sequenced was CD4+ T cells sorted from blood. These receptors were obtained from a human donor in good health. Some clones in this sample may be carry-over from other donors' samples. The CDR3 runs from the conserved cysteine through the conserved F or W. D genes are given only for firm matches. Expanded clones are given a class, and other clones once, few, many or no size at all.

few,TRBJ1-2,TRBV18,-,CASSPTNYGYTF,TGTGCCAGCTCACCGACCAACTATGGCTACACCTTC
-,TRBJ2-1,TRBV6-5,-,CAGSLRGNEQFF,TGTGCCGGCAGCCTCCGGGGGAATGAGCAGTTCTTC
-,TRBJ2-2,TRBV7-7,TRBD2,CASSLETSGSGNTGELFF,TGTGCTAGCAGCTTGGAGACTAGCGGGAGTGGTAACACCGGGGAGCTGTTTTTT
-,TRBJ2-5,TRBV6-5,-,CASSYGGARETQYF,TGTGCCAGCAGTTACGGGGGGGCCCGAGAGACCCAGTACTTC
-,TRBJ2-7,TRBV28,-,CASSFLRIDRSYEQYF,TGTGCCAGCAGTTTCTTACGAATAGATCGCTCCTACGAGCAGTACTTC
-,TRBJ1-3,TRBV30,TRBD1,CAGGTGNSGNTIYF,TGCGCTGGGGGGACAGGGAATTCTGGAAACACCATATATTTT
-,TRBJ2-1,TRBV27,-,CASSLLGANEQFF,TGTGCCAGCAGTTTATTGGGGGCCAATGAGCAGTTCTTC
-,TRBJ2-6,TRBV6-5,TRBD2,CASRLAGQGANVLTF,TGTGCCAGCCGATTAGCGGGACAAGGGGCCAACGTCCTGACTTTC
-,TRBJ1-2,TRBV7-2,TRBD1,CASSLVSGLGQGNGYTF,TGTGCCAGCAGCTTAGTTTCTGGGTTGGGACAGGGGAATGGCTACACCTTC
-,TRBJ1-1,TRBV18,-,CASSPSGGLNTEAFF,TGTGCCAGCTCACCCAGTGGGGGGTTGAACACTGAAGCTTTCTTT
once,TRBJ2-4,TRBV2,TRBD2,CASSPGTSAAKNIQYF,TGTGCCAGCAGTCCCGGGACTAGCGCTGCCAAAAACATTCAGTACTTC
-,TRBJ1-6,TRBV11-2,-,CASSLSDGLYNSPLHF,TGTGCCAGCAGCTTGTCGGATGGCCTCTATAATTCACCCCTCCACTTT
once,TRBJ2-1,TRBV9,-,CASSSRSGSSYNEQFF,TGTGCCAGCAGCTCACGGAGCGGGTCCTCCTACAATGAGCAGTTCTTC
-,TRBJ2-1,TRBV5-1,TRBD2,CASRTSGRDNEQFF,TGCGCCAGCCGGACTAGCGGGAGGGATAATGAGCAGTTCTTC
-,TRBJ2-3,TRBV13,-,CASSLWRQSNADTQYF,TGTGCCAGCAGCTTATGGCGGCAGTCGAACGCAGATACGCAGTATTTT
-,TRBJ1-5,TRBV5-4,-,CASSDISSNQPQHF,TGTGCCAGCAGCGATATCAGTAGCAATCAGCCCCAGCATTTT
-,TRBJ2-4,TRBV9,-,CASSVATRGDIQYF,TGTGCCAGCAGCGTAGCTACCAGGGGTGACATTCAGTACTTC
-,TRBJ1-4,TRBV28,-,CASRSPTATNEKLFF,TGTGCCAGCAGATCACCGACAGCCACTAATGAAAAACTGTTTTTT
-,TRBJ2-7,TRBV20-1,-,CSATGHEQYF,TGCAGTGCTACTGGGCACGAGCAGTACTTC
-,TRBJ2-1,TRBV27,-,CASSSRDARGNEQFF,TGTGCCAGCAGTTCCCGGGACGCCCGGGGGAATGAGCAGTTCTTC
-,TRBJ1-2,TRBV5-4,-,CASSSKGRSTYGYTF,TGTGCCAGCAGCTCTAAGGGACGGTCAACATATGGCTACACCTTC
-,TRBJ2-1,TRBV9,TRBD2,CASSVSGNGNEQFF,TGTGCCAGCAGCGTTAGCGGGAACGGCAATGAGCAGTTCTTC
-,TRBJ2-1,TRBV11-3,TRBD1,CASSSIPGQGVNEQFF,TGTGCCAGCAGCTCTATTCCGGGACAGGGGGTCAATGAGCAGTTCTTC
-,TRBJ2-3,TRBV4-1,TRBD2,CASSRMISTSGSTGDTQYF,TGCGCCAGCAGCCGAATGATCTCGACTAGCGGGAGTACCGGAGATACGCAGTATTTT
-,TRBJ2-6,TRBV7-9,-,CASSQGKGNSGANVLTF,TGTGCCAGCAGCCAAGGGAAGGGTAACTCTGGGGCCAACGTCCTGACTTTC
-,TRBJ2-2,TRBV19,TRBD1,CASSTDRGPGELFF,TGTGCCAGTAGTACCGACAGGGGGCCCGGGGAGCTGTTTTTT
-,TRBJ1-5,TRBV27,-,CASSRGSASNQPQHF,TGTGCCAGCAGTAGGGGCAGCGCGAGCAATCAGCCCCAGCATTTT
-,TRBJ1-3,TRBV5-1,TRBD1,CASSSTGPRSGNTIYF,TGCGCCAGCAGCTCGACAGGGCCCCGCTCTGGAAACACCATATATTTT
-,TRBJ1-3,TRBV18,-,CASSPGGTGNTIYF,TGTGCCAGCTCACCGGGCGGGACTGGAAACACCATATATTTT
-,TRBJ2-3,TRBV10-1,-,CAREERDVDTQYF,TGCGCCAGGGAGGAGAGGGACGTCGATACGCAGTATTTT
-,TRBJ2-7,TRBV13,-,CASSFNGDEQYF,TGTGCCAGCAGCTTCAACGGGGACGAGCAGTACTTC
-,TRBJ1-5,TRBV2,-,CASTIQGGNQPQHF,TGTGCCAGCACAATACAGGGTGGCAATCAGCCCCAGCATTTT
-,TRBJ1-2,TRBV5-6,-,CASSLPQTTNYGYTF,TGTGCCAGCAGCCTTCCACAGACAACTAACTATGGCTACACCTTC
-,TRBJ1-1,TRBV27,-,CASSSLGPGVEAFF,TGTGCCAGCAGTTCCCTGGGGCCCGGGGTTGAAGCTTTCTTT
-,TRBJ2-6,TRBV5-1,-,CASSPGVISGANVLTF,TGCGCCAGCAGCCCCGGGGTGATCTCTGGGGCCAACGTCCTGACTTTC
-,TRBJ2-7,TRBV28,-,CASSPPVGEQYF,TGTGCCAGCAGTCCCCCGGTGGGCGAGCAGTACTTC
-,TRBJ2-1,TRBV5-1,TRBD2,CASLGRGGNEQFF,TGCGCCAGCCTCGGGAGGGGTGGCAATGAGCAGTTCTTC
-,TRBJ2-2,TRBV27,-,CASSQNTGELFF,TGTGCCAGCAGCCAAAACACCGGGGAGCTGTTTTTT
-,TRBJ1-2,TRBV6-6,-,CAIDRTANYGYTF,TGTGCCATCGATAGGACAGCAAACTATGGCTACACCTTC
-,TRBJ2-3,TRBV9,TRBD2,CASSGLAGTDTQYF,TGTGCCAGCAGCGGACTAGCGGGAACAGATACGCAGTATTTT
-,TRBJ1-2,TRBV15,TRBD1,CATSTRRDRVAGYTF,TGTGCCACCAGCACAAGGAGGGACAGGGTTGCTGGCTACACCTTC
-,TRBJ2-3,TRBV5-6,-,CASSFRDRTDTQYF,TGTGCCAGCAGCTTCCGTGATCGCACAGATACGCAGTATTTT
-,TRBJ2-3,TRBV7-2,TRBD2,CASSSGLARGGGTDTQYF,TGTGCCAGCAGCTCAGGACTAGCGAGAGGGGGGGGCACAGATACGCAGTATTTT
-,TRBJ1-3,TRBV18,TRBD1,CASSPQGQGNTIYF,TGTGCCAGCTCACCACAGGGACAGGGGAACACCATATATTTT
-,TRBJ1-5,TRBV19,TRBD1,CASSISGQSNQPQHF,TGTGCCAGTAGTATCTCGGGACAGAGCAATCAGCCCCAGCATTTT
-,TRBJ1-1,TRBV28,-,CASSFWGIGSAFF,TGTGCCAGCAGTTTTTGGGGGATTGGTTCGGCTTTCTTT